Below, 19 T cell receptor beta chains from the same sample are listed, as sequenced in a study of CD8 T cells in Susac syndrome. Random hexamers served to reverse transcribe roughly 0.45 to 1 ug RNA. One entry per CDR3 protein results from TCRdb running MiXCR on the immunoSEQ multiplex PCR reads. The table shows under 150,000 distinct CDR3 sequences, with around 94% occurring only once. Sequenced input: CD4+ T cells from PBMCs. The receptors here all came from a human donor with multiple sclerosis.

The rearrangement links TRBV20-1 to TRBJ2-3; D gene ambiguous. V lost 1 base and J lost 2, with 13 bases in between. The CDR3 has 15 amino acids. Germline V CDR1 and CDR2: DFQATT, SNEGSKA (reference sequence). Written as DNA, the CDR3 is TGCAGTGCTAGAGGCCCCGCTCGGGCCACAGATACGCAGTATTTT. Protein: CSARGPARATDTQYF.

The chain couples TRBV3-1 to TRBJ2-1, with D possibly TRBD2 on 5 matching bases. The V and J ends lost 7 bases and 5 bases respectively, with 15 bases between them. Germline V gene sequence: CDR1 LGHDT, CDR2 YNNKEL (reference sequence). The CDR3 is 14 amino acids. The CDR3 sequence is CASTPALGNNEQFF. The CDR3 coding sequence is TGTGCCAGCACCCCCGCACTAGGGAACAATGAGCAGTTCTTC.

This chain connects TRBV6-5 to TRBJ1-1; D is unresolved. The CDR3 covers 16 residues. V lost 0 bases to trimming and J lost 5 bases, with 16 bases between them. Germline CDR1 is MNHEY and CDR2 is SVGAGI. CDR3 DNA: TGTGCCAGCAGTTACTCGAGGGCGGGGAGCGCTACTGAAGCTTTCTTT. Protein sequence: CASSYSRAGSATEAFF.

This CDR3 reads CASRDPSASERRRVRGYTF. The CDR3 DNA follows: TGTGCCAGCAGGGACCCCTCCGCGTCCGAGCGGCGGCGGGTCAGGGGCTACACCTTC. The chain recombines TRBV9 with TRBJ1-2; D not certain. V lost 5 bases to trimming and J lost 8 bases, with 34 bases between them. The germline V gene has CDR1 SGDLS and CDR2 YYNGEE. The CDR3 runs to 19 residues.

The chain carries TRBV11-2 and TRBJ1-4, with D unresolved. The V end was cut by 5 bases, the J end by 5 bases, with 12 bases between. Germline loops: CDR1 SGHAT, CDR2 FQNNGV. The CDR3 contains 14 residues. CDR3: CASSPPGRNEKLFF. The CDR3, as DNA: TGTGCCAGCAGCCCGCCCGGACGGAATGAAAAACTGTTTTTT.

The chain carries TRBV29-1 and TRBJ2-7; TRBD2 matches 12 bases. The ends lost 0 bases at V and 1 base at J; junction bases unmatched: 19. The germline gives CDR1 SQVTM, CDR2 ANQGSEA. The CDR3 has 21 amino acids. This CDR3 reads CSVEEGVRASGRGGSSYEQYF. CDR3 in DNA: TGCAGCGTTGAAGAAGGGGTCCGGGCTAGCGGGAGGGGGGGTAGTTCCTACGAGCAGTACTTC.

V gene TRBV3-1 combines with J gene TRBJ1-1; D perhaps matches TRBD1 (6 bases). Looked up from germline, CDR1 is LGHDT and CDR2 is YNNKEL (reference sequence). The CDR3 consists of 15 residues. The V gene lost 1 base and the J gene lost 6 bases, with 15 bases spanning the gap. Here the CDR3 reads CASSQVWGTPSEAFF. The CDR3 DNA is TGTGCCAGCAGCCAAGTTTGGGGGACACCGTCTGAAGCTTTCTTT.

This chain links TRBV6-1 with TRBJ1-2, with 8 bases aligning to TRBD1. Germline trimming cut 4 bases from V and 0 bases from J; bases unmatched to any gene: 7. The CDR3 contains 16 residues. Germline assignment: CDR1 MNHNS and CDR2 SASEGT. CDR3 region: CASSALQGEANYGYTF. DNA of the CDR3: TGTGCCAGCAGTGCTCTACAGGGGGAAGCTAACTATGGCTACACCTTC.

The chain employs TRBV29-1 and TRBJ2-7; the D call may be TRBD1 or TRBD2 (5 bases each). This CDR3 is built from 13 residues. The V and J ends lost 6 bases and 0 bases respectively, with 12 bases between them. Germline CDR1 is SQVTM and CDR2 is ANQGSEA. CDR3 sequence (DNA): TGCAGCGTGGGGGACCCCCGCTCCTACGAGCAGTACTTC. This gives the protein CSVGDPRSYEQYF.

In its sample, this clonotype was seen a few times. The gene calls are TRBV5-8 and TRBJ1-5, with 8 bases fitting TRBD1. Per the germline V gene, CDR1 is SGHTS and CDR2 is YDEGEE. This CDR3 has 14 residues. The V segment lost 3 bases and the J segment 7 bases; nucleotides outside the gene matches: 6. For the CDR3, the DNA is TGTGCCAGCAGCTCTCGGACAGGGAACCAGCCCCAGCATTTT. Residues: CASSSRTGNQPQHF. The full variable domain, completed using reference TRBV5-8 and TRBJ1-5, is EAGVTQSPTHLIKTRGQQATLRCSPISGHTSVYWYQQALGLGLQFLLWYDEGEERNRGNFPPRFSGRQFPNYSSELNVNALELEDSALYLCASSSRTGNQPQHFGDGTRLSIL.

The CDR3 loop reads CASSTRTGHGYTF. In nucleotides, the CDR3 is TGTGCCAGCAGCACCCGGACAGGGCATGGCTACACCTTC. This chain links TRBV13 with TRBJ1-2, with TRBD1 matching 8 bases. Trimming took 5 bases from V and 6 from J; bases not matched to a gene: 5. Germline CDR1 reads PRHDT; CDR2 reads FYEKMQ (reference sequence). The length of the CDR3 is 13 residues.

The chain links TRBV19 to TRBJ1-1; D remains unclear. The CDR3 contains 14 residues. The germline gives CDR1 LNHDA, CDR2 SQIVND (reference sequence). V lost 3 bases, J lost 4 bases, and 12 bases lay in between. The CDR3 sequence: CASSIPLRLTEAFF. The CDR3, as DNA: TGTGCCAGTAGTATCCCCTTACGCCTCACTGAAGCTTTCTTT.

V gene TRBV29-1 combines with J gene TRBJ1-1; 10 nucleotides align to TRBD1. The germline V gene has CDR1 SQVTM and CDR2 ANQGSEA. The J segment lost 4 bases and the V segment lost 2 bases, leaving 4 bases of the junction unmatched. The CDR3 sequence is 14 residues long. CDR3 nucleotides: TGCAGCGTTGAAAAGGGACAGGGGAGCACTGAAGCTTTCTTT. Amino acids: CSVEKGQGSTEAFF.

This chain joins TRBV29-1 and TRBJ1-1; 12 nucleotides align to TRBD1. V shed 3 bases and J 5 bases; nucleotides not matched to a gene: 4. CDR1 and CDR2 from the germline V gene are SQVTM and ANQGSEA. The CDR3 runs 14 residues. The CDR3 sequence: CSVEGTGGRTEAFF. The CDR3 DNA reads TGCAGCGTTGAGGGGACAGGGGGCAGGACTGAAGCTTTCTTT.

The chain has TRBV7-2 and TRBJ1-5, with D unresolved. The CDR3 spans 16 residues. Looked up from germline, CDR1 is SGHTA and CDR2 is FQGNSA. V was pared by 1 base and J by 2 bases, with 12 bases between. CDR3 loop: CASSLGKGRGNQPQHF. CDR3 DNA sequence: TGTGCCAGCAGCTTAGGAAAGGGAAGGGGCAATCAGCCCCAGCATTTT.

The chain uses TRBV15 and TRBJ1-1; D remains ambiguous. V was trimmed by 4 bases and J by 5 bases, leaving 14 bases between them. In germline, CDR1 is LNHNV, CDR2 YYDKDF (reference sequence). The CDR3 loop spans 14 amino acids. The DNA of the CDR3 is TGTGCCACCAGCACCTACGGACGGTATACTGAAGCTTTCTTT. Protein sequence: CATSTYGRYTEAFF.

V gene TRBV7-9 combines with J gene TRBJ1-1; the match to TRBD1 covers 10 bases. Per the germline V gene, CDR1 is SEHNR and CDR2 is FQNEAQ (reference sequence). This CDR3 region has 15 residues. V shed 5 bases and J 3 bases; nucleotides not matched to a gene: 6. CDR3 sequence (DNA): TGTGCCAGCAGCCTCCGGGACAGGGGAGACACTGAAGCTTTCTTT. The encoded protein is CASSLRDRGDTEAFF.

This chain connects TRBV6-6 to TRBJ1-1; weak D call: TRBD1 (6 bases). This CDR3 is 13 amino acids long. Trimming left V 11 bases short and J 1 base short, with 14 bases between. Germline-derived CDR1 and CDR2 are MNHNY and SVGAGI (reference sequence). For the CDR3, the DNA is TGTGCCTCCAGCAGGGGACAGAACACTGAAGCTTTCTTT. Translation: CASSRGQNTEAFF.

The CDR3 DNA reads TGCAGCGTAAGACTAGCGGGGTTCTCCTACAATGAGCAGTTCTTC. As protein: CSVRLAGFSYNEQFF. This rearrangement joins TRBV29-1 to TRBJ2-1; 11 bases are shared with TRBD2. The CDR3 is 15 residues long. Per germline, CDR1 SQVTM and CDR2 ANQGSEA. With V trimmed by 6 bases and J by 0 bases, 4 bases remained unmatched.